These T cell receptor beta chains were read from a single sample in a study of T cells after yellow fever vaccination. TCRdb fed the 5' RACE reads into MiXCR, producing one record per CDR3 protein. The sample carries 350,000 to 550,000 distinct CDR3 sequences, roughly a sixth recorded once. The sample was PBMCs, taken before the yellow fever booster vaccination. All receptors derive from a young man who received the YFV17D yellow fever vaccine. Both conserved end residues are part of each CDR3. The D gene is left open where the match is weak. Rows give clone size only sometimes, using once, few, many, or a class for an expanded clone.

size,J,V,D,DNA,CDR3
.,TRBJ1-6,TRBV7-9,.,TGTGCCAGCAGCTTAGTAAGTCGTGCGGGGAATGCAGCACCCCTCCACTTT,CASSLVSRAGNAAPLHF
.,TRBJ2-2,TRBV29-1,TRBD1,TGCAGCGTCACAGGGGTGTTAACCGGGGAGCTGTTTTTT,CSVTGVLTGELFF
few,TRBJ2-6,TRBV24-1,TRBD2,TGTGCCACCAGTGATTCCGGGGGGTCAGGTTATGGGGCCAACGTCCTGACTTTC,CATSDSGGSGYGANVLTF
.,TRBJ1-1,TRBV15,.,TGTGCCACCAGCAGTGGGTTTCGGAGGAACACTGAAGCTTTCTTT,CATSSGFRRNTEAFF
few,TRBJ2-5,TRBV3-1,.,TGTGCCAGCAGCCCTGGACTATCCCGGGTCAGGGAGACCCAGTACTTC,CASSPGLSRVRETQYF
few,TRBJ2-2,TRBV11-2,.,TGTGCCAGCAGCCAAGTAGGGAGGGAGCTGTTTTTT,CASSQVGRELFF
.,TRBJ2-1,TRBV5-5,.,TGTGCCAGCAGCCACGGAAGCTCCTACAATGAGCAGTTCTTC,CASSHGSSYNEQFF
.,TRBJ2-1,TRBV4-1,TRBD2,TGCGCCAGCAGCCAGGGAGGGGATCGGCAGTTCTTC,CASSQGGDRQFF
.,TRBJ1-5,TRBV24-1,TRBD1,TGTGCCACCAGTGAGCCGGGACAGAATCAGCCCCAGCATTTT,CATSEPGQNQPQHF
few,TRBJ2-2,TRBV4-3,.,TGCGCCAGCAGCCAAGATATAGATGGTGGACTGGTCGCTAACACCGGGGAGCTGTTTTTT,CASSQDIDGGLVANTGELFF
.,TRBJ2-5,TRBV4-1,.,TGCGCCAGCAGCCAAGTGAACGGGGTTGGAGAGACCCAGTACTTC,CASSQVNGVGETQYF
few,TRBJ2-2,TRBV20-1,TRBD2,TGCAGTGCTAGGGCCAGCGGGGGGGCAGGCACCGGGGAGCTGTTTTTT,CSARASGGAGTGELFF
.,TRBJ2-7,TRBV7-2,.,TGTGCCAGCAGCTTAATAATTGGGGTCATGTCCTACGAGCAGTACTTC,CASSLIIGVMSYEQYF
.,TRBJ2-3,TRBV20-1,.,TGCAGTGCTAGAGATGATTTGGGGTGGAGGGGGCGAGATACGCAGTATTTT,CSARDDLGWRGRDTQYF
many,TRBJ1-2,TRBV7-9,TRBD1,TGTGCCAGCAGCTCAGGGACAGGGAACTATGGCTACACCTTC,CASSSGTGNYGYTF
.,TRBJ1-2,TRBV4-3,.,TGCGCCAGCAGCCAAGATGAAGGGACTCATGGCTACACCTTC,CASSQDEGTHGYTF
.,TRBJ1-1,TRBV4-2,.,TGTGCCAGCAGCCAAGAGAGTATCCCTGAAGCTTTCTTT,CASSQESIPEAFF
.,TRBJ2-5,TRBV7-6,TRBD2,TGTGCCAGCAGCTTATTAGCGGGGGACCAAGAGACCCAGTACTTC,CASSLLAGDQETQYF